This TCR beta chain stems from a study of identical twins. MiXCR, applied by TCRdb to the 5' RACE reads, yields one record per CDR3 protein. Of roughly 540,000 distinct CDR3 sequences in the sample, 20% to 25% are singletons; the top ten hold roughly 0.9%. Per germline, CDR1 SGHRS and CDR2 YFSETQ. Trimming took 4 bases from V and 0 from J, leaving 13 bases between them. There are 15 residues in the CDR3. The sample was also linked to a second study, of T cells expressing NK-cell markers.

The chain recombines TRBV5-1 with TRBJ2-5; D uncertain. This clonotype was obtained from a woman under 30 in good health. Input material: CD4+ T cells sorted from blood. CDR3 region: CASSTNSGYQETQYF. The CDR3 nucleotides read TGCGCCAGCAGCACCAACTCAGGTTACCAAGAGACCCAGTACTTC.